This TCR beta chain emerged from a study of blood T cells in healthy people across ages. As concerns this clonotype: Its target is not known.

Study-wide results and limits: The study found more naive CD4+ cells and higher diversity in long-lived than aged donors.

Alongside a J-beta primer mix, a sample-barcoded 5' primer served in a second PCR lasting about 7 to 12 cycles. All samples gave at least 2.5 million CDR3-containing paired-end reads. One entry per CDR3 protein, called by TCRdb with MiXCR from the 5' RACE reads. Of around 710,000 distinct CDR3 sequences in the sample, roughly 41% were seen once. The TCR originated in an older woman in good health. Sequenced: blood.

The CDR3, as DNA: TGTGCCAGCAGTCCGGAAGGGGGCTCCTACGAGCAGTACTTC. As protein: CASSPEGGSYEQYF. The chain carries TRBV6-2 or TRBV6-3 and TRBJ2-7; D is possibly TRBD1 (6 bases). The CDR3 totals 14 residues. V lost 5 bases, J lost 0 bases, and 11 bases lay in between. In germline, CDR1 is MNHEY, CDR2 SVGEGT.